The 15 T cell receptor beta chains in this list originate from one sample, sequenced in a study of cytomegalovirus exposure and HLA in healthy donors. PCR amplification relied on 60 Vbeta primers (plus 13 Jbeta primers). The method was immunoSEQ multiplex PCR; TCRdb's version includes in-frame clones alone and lacks a portion of them. The data hold around 120,000 clones, with 82% observed a single time. Specimen: PBMCs. The receptor source for this set is a boy younger than 18 in good health and CMV-seronegative.

V usage is TRBV5-1 and J usage is TRBJ2-1; 10 bases fit TRBD1. The V gene end was trimmed by 0 bases and the J gene end by 5 bases; junction bases not matched to a gene: 5. The CDR3 totals 16 residues. Per the germline V gene, CDR1 is SGHRS and CDR2 is YFSETQ. The CDR3 nucleotides are TGCGCCAGCAGCTTGGGATGGGACAGGGGTCACAATGAGCAGTTCTTC. It codes for CASSLGWDRGHNEQFF.

V and J are TRBV7-8 and TRBJ1-2, with no clear D. This CDR3 has 17 residues. Germline loops: CDR1 SGHVS, CDR2 FQNEAQ. V gave up 0 bases and J gave up 3 bases, with 17 bases separating them. CDR3 bases: TGTGCCAGCAGCTTAGCGCCGGGTCCGGTGGCATACTATGGCTACACCTTC. Its protein is CASSLAPGPVAYYGYTF.

The V gene is TRBV5-4, the J gene TRBJ2-3; TRBD2 matches at 9 bases. The length of the CDR3 is 18 residues. Germline V gene sequence: CDR1 SGHNT, CDR2 YYREEE (reference sequence). V shed 0 bases and J 5 bases; nucleotides not matched to a gene: 13. The CDR3 DNA reads TGTGCCAGCAGCTTGGTGGGGGCTCTAGCGGGATGGGTAGATACGCAGTATTTT. Protein sequence: CASSLVGALAGWVDTQYF.

The rearrangement uses TRBV7-8 and TRBJ2-5, with 10 bases fitting TRBD1. Per the germline V gene, CDR1 is SGHVS and CDR2 is FQNEAQ. V lost 6 bases to trimming and J lost 2 bases; unmatched junction nucleotides: 9. The CDR3 spans 16 residues. This CDR3 is CASRLPPGQGQETQYF. CDR3 bases: TGTGCCAGCAGGTTGCCACCGGGACAGGGGCAAGAGACCCAGTACTTC.

The chain carries TRBV4-1 and TRBJ2-2; D is unresolved. V was trimmed by 2 bases and J by 4 bases, leaving 5 bases between them. In germline, CDR1 is MGHRA, CDR2 YSYEKL. This CDR3 has 13 residues. This CDR3 reads CASSQPVTGELFF. The CDR3 DNA reads as TGCGCCAGCAGCCAACCGGTCACCGGGGAGCTGTTTTTT.

The rearrangement joins TRBV7-6 to TRBJ1-5; D gene uncertain. V was cut by 3 bases and J by 3 bases, with 12 bases left in between. CDR3 length: 15 amino acids. Germline assignment: CDR1 SGHVS and CDR2 FNYEAQ. The CDR3 DNA reads as TGTGCCAGCAGCTTGTTACCGGGGTTCAATCAGCCCCAGCATTTT. This translates into CASSLLPGFNQPQHF.

This chain joins TRBV10-3 and TRBJ1-2, with 9 nucleotides matching TRBD1. V gave up 2 bases and J gave up 4 bases; unmatched junction bases: 5. The V gene's germline CDR1 is ENHRY and CDR2 SYGVKD. This CDR3 has 15 amino acids. This CDR3 is CAISEEGQGGYGYTF. The CDR3 DNA sequence: TGTGCCATCAGTGAGGAGGGACAGGGAGGCTATGGCTACACCTTC.

This chain uses TRBV4-3 with TRBJ2-5; 9 positions match TRBD1. Germline V gene lookup returns CDR1 LGHNA and CDR2 YSLEER. J gave up 5 bases and V 8 bases, and 12 bases lay outside the gene matches. CDR3 size: 15 residues. The CDR3 loop reads CASPQGDRAEETQYF. CDR3 nucleotide sequence: TGCGCCAGCCCCCAGGGGGACAGGGCTGAGGAGACCCAGTACTTC.

The chain is built from TRBV4-1 and TRBJ1-6; TRBD1 might be the D (6 bases). V shed 4 bases and J shed 5 bases, with 18 bases lying between them. The germline V gene encodes CDR1 MGHRA and CDR2 YSYEKL. This CDR3 contains 17 residues. Here the CDR3 reads CASSREGGLADNSPLHF. CDR3 sequence (DNA): TGCGCCAGCAGCCGGGAGGGGGGCCTCGCGGATAATTCACCCCTCCACTTT.

The chain links TRBV5-4 to TRBJ1-1, with 7 positions matching TRBD1. Germline assignment: CDR1 SGHNT and CDR2 YYREEE (reference sequence). J gave up 6 bases and V 3 bases, and 11 bases lay outside the gene matches. The CDR3 has 15 amino acids. CDR3 nucleotide sequence: TGTGCCAGCAGCTGGGGAGACAGGGATTGGGCTGAAGCTTTCTTT. It translates to CASSWGDRDWAEAFF.

The chain joins TRBV15 to TRBJ2-7; possibly TRBD1 for D (5 bases). The CDR3 is made up of 14 amino acids. V was trimmed by 4 bases and J by 2 bases, leaving 12 bases between them. Germline CDR1 reads LNHNV; CDR2 reads YYDKDF (reference sequence). The CDR3 bases are TGTGCCACCAGCACGTTCGACAGAGCCTACGAGCAGTACTTC. This codes for CATSTFDRAYEQYF.

CDR3 in DNA: TGTGCCAGCATCGAGGGCTCCTACAATGAGCAGTTCTTC. The encoded protein is CASIEGSYNEQFF. This sequence joins TRBV2 and TRBJ2-1; possibly TRBD2 for D (5 bases). The germline gives CDR1 SNHLY, CDR2 FYNNEI. The CDR3 consists of 13 residues. Between the trimmed V and J ends, which lost 7 bases and 0 bases, there was a span of 7 bases.

The rearrangement links TRBV5-1 to TRBJ1-4; D is perhaps TRBD1 (5 bases). This CDR3 is 13 amino acids long. V was trimmed by 7 bases and J by 3 bases, leaving 10 bases between them. The germline gives CDR1 SGHRS, CDR2 YFSETQ. The CDR3 DNA reads as TGCGCCAGCTCTGGGGCGTCTAATGAAAAACTGTTTTTT. Amino acid sequence: CASSGASNEKLFF.

This sequence joins TRBV10-3 and TRBJ2-7, with D possibly being TRBD2 (7 bases). This CDR3 has 15 residues. V was pared by 4 bases and J by 5 bases, with 18 bases between. Germline assignment: CDR1 ENHRY and CDR2 SYGVKD. The CDR3 reads CAISGGEGVIDEQYF. The CDR3 DNA follows: TGTGCCATCAGTGGTGGGGAGGGGGTTATCGACGAGCAGTACTTC.

The chain recombines TRBV25-1 with TRBJ2-2; 8 nucleotides match TRBD1. Germline V gene data show CDR1 as MGHDK and CDR2 as SYGVNS. Trimming removed 2 bases from V and 13 bases from J; junction bases left unmatched: 6. This CDR3 contains 13 residues. In DNA form, the CDR3 reads TGTGCCAGCAGTGAAGGTGGGGACAGGATGCTGTTTTTT. It codes for CASSEGGDRMLFF.